This T cell receptor (beta chain) was obtained from a study of T cell repertoires in cytomegalovirus infection. Study as a whole: Researchers turned to recently identified HLA-C-restricted CMV epitopes as well as well-studied HLA-B-restricted ones. Signatures in public TCR beta sequences pointed to both CMV infection and matching HLA type. Overall study results and limits: HLA-C-restricted CMV clonotypes gave the most frequent clonotype in two of eight donors. CMV carriers having the relevant HLA were flagged by cumulative public TCR beta family frequency.

To note about this clonotype: The antigen is unknown.

The CDR3 sequence is 17 residues long. V shed 1 base and J shed 0 bases, with 16 bases lying between them. CDR1 is SQVTM, CDR2 ANQGSEA, per germline. TCRdb reprocessed the reads with MiXCR, giving one entry per CDR3 protein. The sample holds approximately 150,000 distinct CDR3 sequences; about 20% are singletons and the top ten take roughly 25%. The chain is built from TRBV29-1 and TRBJ2-1; perhaps TRBD1 as D (6 bases). The material was CD8+ T cells from cultured PBMCs, obtained from culture after CMV antigen stimulation. The TCR was taken from a human donor in good health (CMV status not recorded). Some clones in this sample may be carry-over from other donors' samples. The CDR3 DNA is TGCAGCGTTGAAGGTGCAGGGGTCCCCAGCTCCTACAATGAGCAGTTCTTC. This gives the protein CSVEGAGVPSSYNEQFF.